This passage covers 8 T cell receptor beta chains from one sample sequenced in a study of T cells in Graves' hyperthyroidism and ophthalmopathy (dated by TCRdb to between 2017 and 2020). To prepare the library, multiplex PCR was applied. These reads were obtained on an Illumina HiSeq 2000. The TCR beta CDR3 regions were amplified from RNA transcripts. For the first round of RT-PCR on the TCR CDR3, the HTBI primer set was used together with the Qiagen OneStep RT-PCR kit. TCRdb reanalyzed the raw reads on its own, using fastp at Q25 for trimming and MiXCR for clone calling, and kept in-frame beta chains. Each entry merges the rows of one CDR3 protein and shows their most common DNA and genes. This sample has more than 500,000 distinct CDR3 sequences in its table, and around 43% of those were observed once. Approximately 44% of the sample rests with the top ten. Material: peripheral blood or thyroid tissue (not recorded which). The receptors stem from an adult woman with Graves' disease, either hyperthyroidism or ophthalmopathy (not recorded which).

This clonotype was recorded a few times. The genes are TRBV6-1 and TRBJ2-3; D is unresolved. Germline CDR1 reads MNHNS; CDR2 reads SASEGT. CDR3 length: 12 residues. Trimming stripped 5 bases from V and 4 bases from J, with 7 bases between. The CDR3 is CASSPIADTQYF. In DNA form, the CDR3 reads TGTGCCAGCAGTCCTATAGCAGATACGCAGTATTTT.

The chain is built from TRBV6-6 and TRBJ2-2, with 7 bases that match TRBD2. The J segment lost 5 bases and the V segment lost 5 bases, leaving 5 bases of the junction unmatched. The CDR3 covers 14 residues. From germline, CDR1 is MNHNY and CDR2 SVGAGI (reference sequence). The CDR3 is CASSGRERTGELFF. CDR3 coding DNA: TGTGCCAGCAGTGGGCGGGAGCGGACCGGGGAGCTGTTTTTT.

The J gene is TRBJ1-6, the V gene TRBV29-1, with 7 bases fitting TRBD1. Germline loops: CDR1 SQVTM, CDR2 ANQGSEA. The CDR3 extends over 13 amino acids. V trimming: 8 bases; J trimming: 6 bases; junction bases outside the gene matches: 7. The CDR3 nucleotides are TGCAGCCTGAAGGGGGCGCGTAATTCACCCCTCCACTTT. It specifies CSLKGARNSPLHF.

The rearrangement uses TRBV6-5 and TRBJ1-4, with 7 bases fitting TRBD1. The CDR3 covers 13 residues. Germline lookup yields CDR1 MNHEY and CDR2 SVGAGI. The J segment lost 7 bases and the V segment lost 5 bases, leaving 4 bases of the junction unmatched. The CDR3 DNA is TGTGCCAGCAGTCGCCGACAGGGTGAAAAACTGTTTTTT. Translated: CASSRRQGEKLFF.

There are a few counts of this clonotype. The rearrangement uses TRBV7-9 and TRBJ2-7; 7 nucleotides agree with TRBD2. The CDR3 runs to 14 residues. Trimming cost V 5 bases and J 0 bases; bases outside gene matches: 4. From germline, CDR1 is SEHNR and CDR2 FQNEAQ (reference sequence). The CDR3 protein is CASSHRDYSYEQYF. The DNA of the CDR3 is TGTGCCAGCAGCCACCGGGACTACTCCTACGAGCAGTACTTC.

The rearrangement links TRBV20-1 to TRBJ2-5, with D hard to call. The CDR3 is 12 amino acids. CDR1 is DFQATT and CDR2 is SNEGSKA in the germline V gene (reference sequence). V dropped 7 bases and J dropped 4 bases, with 13 bases sitting between them. CDR3 loop: CSGQGSGETQYF. The CDR3, as DNA: TGCAGTGGTCAAGGGTCGGGAGAGACCCAGTACTTC.

The V and J genes are TRBV25-1 and TRBJ2-3, with D unclear. The CDR3 is 11 residues long. The germline V gene encodes CDR1 MGHDK and CDR2 SYGVNS. Trimming took off 5 bases at V and 6 bases at J, with 6 bases between the two ends. This chain's CDR3 is CASSSYDTQYF. The DNA for the CDR3 is TGTGCCAGCAGTTCATATGATACGCAGTATTTT.

The chain joins TRBV11-2 to TRBJ1-4; D might be TRBD1 (5 bases). The ends were cut back, 1 base at V and 13 bases at J, with 19 bases in the middle. Germline CDR1 and CDR2: SGHAT and FQNNGV. This CDR3 is built from 15 residues. The CDR3 region has the DNA TGTGCCAGCAGCTTAGGACAGACCGAGATGGGCAGACTGTTTTTT. Its protein product is CASSLGQTEMGRLFF.